The present entry profiles one T cell receptor (beta chain) with its context. No antigen is known for it. An end of the junction does not agree with germline; a read error may underlie this. The CDR3 sequence is 13 residues long. Germline CDR1 reads ENHRY; CDR2 reads SYGVKD. The data belong to a study of vaccination and CD4 T cells after COVID-19. Turning to the study itself: Researchers treated control cultures with a CEFX pool, an HIV-1 Nef pool, or no peptide.

As to treatment: roughly nine-day PBMC culture with coronavirus spike peptide pools or control peptides (ViraFEST assay). Following expansion of antigen-specific T cells with peptide pools, ViraFEST then sequenced TCRs. After being plated at over 1.5 million per well, PBMCs were cultured with approximately 9.9 IU/ml IL-2 and approximately 9.6 ug/ml peptide pools. With the Oncomine TCR Beta short-read assay, DNA from cultured CD4+ T cells was sequenced. It was from cultured CD4+ T cells that genomic DNA was extracted. TCRdb reprocessed the PCR reads via MiXCR and lists one record per CDR3 protein. The sample includes around 21,000 distinct CDR3 sequences, 60% seen only once; the top ten take around 9.3%.

The source of this sequence is a human donor who had recovered from COVID-19. Sequencing was performed on CD4+ T cells from blood, cultured in vitro, taken after SARS-CoV-2 vaccination. This rearrangement joins TRBV10-3 to TRBJ2-3; the D gene could be TRBD1 or TRBD2 (5 bases each). CDR3 region: CAINEGRSDTQYF. The CDR3 DNA reads TGTGCCATCAATGAGGGGCGGTCAGATACGCAGTATTTT.